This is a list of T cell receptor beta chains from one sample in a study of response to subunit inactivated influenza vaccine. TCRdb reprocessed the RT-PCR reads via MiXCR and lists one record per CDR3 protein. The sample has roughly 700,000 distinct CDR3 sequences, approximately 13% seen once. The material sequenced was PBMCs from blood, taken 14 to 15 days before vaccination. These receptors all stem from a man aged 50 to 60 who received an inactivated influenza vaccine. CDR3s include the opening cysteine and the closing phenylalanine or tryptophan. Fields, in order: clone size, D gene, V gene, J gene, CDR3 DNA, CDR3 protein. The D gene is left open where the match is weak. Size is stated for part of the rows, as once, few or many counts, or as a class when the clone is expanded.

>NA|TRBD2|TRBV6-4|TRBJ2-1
TGTGCCAGCAGTGAAATAATGAGTAGCGGGGGGGTCAATGAGCAGTTCTTC
CASSEIMSSGGVNEQFF
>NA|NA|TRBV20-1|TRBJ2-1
TGCAGTGCTGTAGCCGGGGCTAGCGACAATGAGCAGTTCTTC
CSAVAGASDNEQFF
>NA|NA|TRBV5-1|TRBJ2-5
TGCGCCAGCAGCTTAGGGCTAGTTAGAGAAGAGACCCAGTACTTC
CASSLGLVREETQYF
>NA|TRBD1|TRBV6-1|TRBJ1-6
TGTGCCAGCAGCCGTGAACAGGGGAACGGTTCACCCCTCCACTTT
CASSREQGNGSPLHF
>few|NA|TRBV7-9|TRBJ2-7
TGTGCCAGCAGCTTAATGGGCTACTCCTACGAGCAGTACTTC
CASSLMGYSYEQYF
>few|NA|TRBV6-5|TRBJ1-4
TGTGCCAGCACCGACGGGGGAAAACTGTTTTTT
CASTDGGKLFF
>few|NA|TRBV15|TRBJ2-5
TGTGCCACCAGCAGATTTCTAGGCCTGGAAGAGACCCAGTACTTC
CATSRFLGLEETQYF
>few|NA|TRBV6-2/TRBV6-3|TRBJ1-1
TGTGCCAGCAGTTACTCGTTGACCGGCGTCGACACTGAAGCTTTCTTT
CASSYSLTGVDTEAFF
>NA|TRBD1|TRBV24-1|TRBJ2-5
TGTGCCACCAGTGACACCGGGACAGGGTTGGAGACCCAGTACTTC
CATSDTGTGLETQYF
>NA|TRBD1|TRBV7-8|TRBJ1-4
TGTGCCAGCAGCTTAGTTGGGACAGTGCGTGAAAAACTGTTTTTT
CASSLVGTVREKLFF
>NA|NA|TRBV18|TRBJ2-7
TGTGCCAGCTCACCACCTTCTCTCAACAGACAGTACGAGCAGTACTTC
CASSPPSLNRQYEQYF
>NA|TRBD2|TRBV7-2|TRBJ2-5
TGTGCCAGCAGCTTGGGGACTAGCGGGGGGGAGGAGACCCAGTACTTC
CASSLGTSGGEETQYF
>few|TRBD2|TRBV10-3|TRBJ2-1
TGTGCCATCAGTGATGCACTTGGGACTAGCGGAACCTACAATGAGCAGTTCTTC
CAISDALGTSGTYNEQFF
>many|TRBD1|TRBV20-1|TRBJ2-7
TGCAGTGCTCCAAGGGACAGGGTCTACGAGCAGTACTTC
CSAPRDRVYEQYF
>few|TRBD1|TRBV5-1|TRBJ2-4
TGCGCCAGCAGCCCCAGGGACAGGGGGAACATTCAGTACTTC
CASSPRDRGNIQYF
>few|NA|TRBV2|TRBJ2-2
TGTGCCAGCAGAGAACAGTCGAACACCGGGGAGCTGTTTTTT
CASREQSNTGELFF
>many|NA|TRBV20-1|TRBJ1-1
TGCAGTGCTAGTTCTTGGGCAGTAATGAACACTGAAGCTTTCTTT
CSASSWAVMNTEAFF
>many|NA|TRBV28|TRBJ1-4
TGTGCCAGCAGTTTGGGTTGGCTGAGGGCGGAAAAACTGTTTTTT
CASSLGWLRAEKLFF
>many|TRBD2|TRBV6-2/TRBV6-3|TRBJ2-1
TGTGCCAGCAGTTACGTTGCGGGGGCCTACAATGAGCAGTTCTTC
CASSYVAGAYNEQFF
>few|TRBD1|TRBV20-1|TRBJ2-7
TGCAGTGCTAGAGGTTCAGGGGGCCGCTCCTACGAGCAGTACTTC
CSARGSGGRSYEQYF
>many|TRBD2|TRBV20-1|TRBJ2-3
TGCAGTGCACGGGACTACACAGATACGCAGTATTTT
CSARDYTDTQYF
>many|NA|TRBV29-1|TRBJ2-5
TGCAGCGTTGGAGGGAAGGTGCTCAAGACCCAGTACTTC
CSVGGKVLKTQYF
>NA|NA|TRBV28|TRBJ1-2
TGTGCCAGCAGTTTTGGGGGGGCGACCTATGGCTACACCTTC
CASSFGGATYGYTF
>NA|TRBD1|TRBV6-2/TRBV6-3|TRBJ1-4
TGTGCCAGCAGTTACTCCCGGGACAGGGGAGGAGAAAAACTGTTTTTT
CASSYSRDRGGEKLFF
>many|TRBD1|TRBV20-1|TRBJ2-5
TGCAGTGCAAACCCGACAGGGGAGGAGACCCAGTACTTC
CSANPTGEETQYF
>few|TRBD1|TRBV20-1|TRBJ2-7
TGCAGTGCTAGGCCAAGGACAGGGAGCTCCTACGAGCAGTACTTC
CSARPRTGSSYEQYF
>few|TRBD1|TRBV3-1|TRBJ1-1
TGTGCCAGCAGCCCGGGGACAGGGACTGAAGCTTTCTTT
CASSPGTGTEAFF
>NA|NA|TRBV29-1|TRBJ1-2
TGCAGCGTTGATCCGCCCCGGGGTGACTATGGCTACACCTTC
CSVDPPRGDYGYTF
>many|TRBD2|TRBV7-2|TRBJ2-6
TGTGCCAGCAGCTTGGGAGGGGCTGGGGCCAACGTCCTGACTTTC
CASSLGGAGANVLTF
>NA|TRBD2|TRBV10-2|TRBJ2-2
TGCGCCAGCGCTGGGACTAGCGGGAGAAAGATGGACACCGGGGAGCTGTTTTTT
CASAGTSGRKMDTGELFF
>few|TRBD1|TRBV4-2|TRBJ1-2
TGTGCCAGCAGCCAAGCCGGACAGGGTATCGGTGGCTACACCTTC
CASSQAGQGIGGYTF
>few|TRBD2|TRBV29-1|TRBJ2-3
TGCAGCGGTATCCTGACTAGCCCGATCGAGACAGATACGCAGTATTTT
CSGILTSPIETDTQYF
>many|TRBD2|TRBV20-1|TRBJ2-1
TGCAGTGCTAGAACTAGCGGGGGGGCCTTCCACAATGAGCAGTTCTTC
CSARTSGGAFHNEQFF
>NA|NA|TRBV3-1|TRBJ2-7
TGTGCCAGCAGCCCGACGAAGACAGGTGCCTACGAGCAGTACTTC
CASSPTKTGAYEQYF
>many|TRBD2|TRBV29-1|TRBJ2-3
TGCAGCGCGATACTAGCGGAAAGCACAGATACGCAGTATTTT
CSAILAESTDTQYF
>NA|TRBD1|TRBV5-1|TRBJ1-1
TGCGCCAGCAGCATCCGGGACAGGGGGCGCAACACTGAAGCTTTCTTT
CASSIRDRGRNTEAFF
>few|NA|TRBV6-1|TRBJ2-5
TGTGCCAGCAGTATCCTGCCGGGATTCAAAGAGACCCAGTACTTC
CASSILPGFKETQYF
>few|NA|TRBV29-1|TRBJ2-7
TGCAGCGTTGGTAACCTACAGGTGGAGATTTGTGGTGGGCAGTACTTC
CSVGNLQVEICGGQYF
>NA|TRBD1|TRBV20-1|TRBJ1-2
TGCAGTGCTAGAGATGAGTCAGGGGGAGGCTATGGCTACACCTTC
CSARDESGGGYGYTF
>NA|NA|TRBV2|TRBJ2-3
TGTGCCAGCAGTGAGGGTCAGGGCAAGGCAGATACGCAGTATTTT
CASSEGQGKADTQYF
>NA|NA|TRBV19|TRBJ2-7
TGTGCCAGTAGTATAGGTCCGGGCTTGGAGCAGTACTTC
CASSIGPGLEQYF